These 28 T cell receptor beta chains originate from one sample sequenced in a study of naive CD8 T cells in extremely preterm neonates. Elective cesarean births at about 37-42 weeks, without labor or membrane rupture, supplied the cord blood. Generated by immunoSEQ multiplex PCR, the TCRdb table keeps only in-frame clones and is missing some. The sample has about 4,800 clones; almost 98% are singletons. The specimen sequenced was naive CD8+ T cells from cord blood. These receptors all come from a newborn in good health.

Details on this clone: Other DNA sequences in this specimen translate into the identical CDR3. The V gene is TRBV7-2, the J gene TRBJ2-3, with 9 bases lining up with TRBD2. The CDR3 extends over 14 amino acids. Germline lookup yields CDR1 SGHTA and CDR2 FQGNSA. With 5 bases clipped from V and 1 base from J, the junction kept 1 base outside the gene matches. CDR3 nucleotides: TGTGCCAGCAGCCCTAGCGGGGGCACAGATACGCAGTATTTT. This translates into CASSPSGGTDTQYF.

V and J are TRBV7-2 and TRBJ2-4, with 9 nucleotides matching TRBD1. This CDR3 spans 14 amino acids. Germline V gene sequence: CDR1 SGHTA, CDR2 FQGNSA. Losses at the gene ends were 1 base for V and 8 bases for J; bases not matched to a gene: 3. The CDR3 protein is CASSLGGQGDIQYF. CDR3 bases: TGTGCCAGCAGCTTAGGGGGACAGGGTGACATTCAGTACTTC.

The rearrangement joins TRBV30 to TRBJ1-1, with D unresolved. With 2 bases removed from V and 1 base from J, the gap between germline ends came to 8 bases. This CDR3 has 13 amino acids. Germline CDR1 and CDR2: GTSNPN and SVGIG (reference sequence). This CDR3 is CAWSTGTNTEAFF. CDR3 DNA: TGTGCCTGGAGTACCGGTACGAACACTGAAGCTTTCTTT.

The rearrangement joins TRBV6-5 to TRBJ2-2; D remains unclear. CDR3 length equals 13 residues. CDR1 is MNHEY, CDR2 SVGAGI, per germline. With 6 bases removed from V and 1 base from J, the gap between germline ends came to 6 bases. The CDR3 DNA is TGTGCCAGCAGACTCGTGAACACCGGGGAGCTGTTTTTT. It is translated as CASRLVNTGELFF.

This clone was counted once. The V gene is TRBV5-1, the J gene TRBJ2-7, with TRBD1 identical over 7 bases. The germline gives CDR1 SGHRS, CDR2 YFSETQ. This CDR3 comprises 16 residues. J gave up 3 bases and V 0 bases, and 9 bases lay outside the gene matches. CDR3 sequence reads: CASSLAEGAKIYEQYF. The DNA for the CDR3 is TGCGCCAGCAGCTTGGCAGAGGGGGCAAAAATCTACGAGCAGTACTTC.

Of note for this clone: Other DNA sequences from this sample encode an identical CDR3 as well. This chain connects TRBV27 to TRBJ2-1; 11 nucleotides agree with TRBD2. Germline CDR1 is MNHEY and CDR2 is SMNVEV (reference sequence). This CDR3 is 19 amino acids long. V dropped 1 base and J dropped 2; count of bases not matched to a gene: 10. The CDR3 DNA sequence: TGTGCCAGCAGTTTATTCAGATCTAGCGGGGGGACTACCTACAATGAGCAGTTCTTC. Translation: CASSLFRSSGGTTYNEQFF.

The gene calls are TRBV29-1 and TRBJ1-1; D perhaps matches TRBD1 (5 bases). CDR3 length: 11 amino acids. Germline V gene data show CDR1 as SQVTM and CDR2 as ANQGSEA. V dropped 4 bases and J dropped 7 bases, with 10 bases sitting between them. CDR3 sequence (DNA): TGCAGCGTTGGGGCAGGGCATGAAGCTTTCTTT. Its protein product is CSVGAGHEAFF.

V gene TRBV30 combines with J gene TRBJ2-3, with D perhaps matching TRBD1 (5 bases). Germline values: CDR1 GTSNPN, CDR2 SVGIG (reference sequence). Trimming removed 0 bases from V and 2 bases from J, with 12 bases in between. The CDR3 is 15 residues long. This chain's CDR3 is CAWSVLSGPTDTQYF. CDR3 sequence (DNA): TGTGCCTGGAGTGTACTTTCAGGGCCCACAGATACGCAGTATTTT.

The genes are TRBV4-1 and TRBJ1-1; no clear D. V was pared by 2 bases and J by 0 bases, with 4 bases between. This CDR3 is built from 13 residues. CDR1 and CDR2 (germline): MGHRA, YSYEKL. The chain's CDR3 is CASSQPVNTEAFF. The CDR3 coding sequence is TGCGCCAGCAGCCAACCGGTGAACACTGAAGCTTTCTTT.

The V and J genes are TRBV28 and TRBJ2-3; possible D gene TRBD2, 5 bases. The CDR3 spans 13 residues. From germline, CDR1 is MDHEN and CDR2 SYDVKM. Trimming stripped 6 bases from V and 0 bases from J, with 7 bases between. Written as DNA, the CDR3 is TGTGCCAGCAGCGGGGTCAGCACAGATACGCAGTATTTT. This sequence encodes CASSGVSTDTQYF.

The rearrangement links TRBV7-9 to TRBJ1-1; the D gene is possibly TRBD1 (6 bases). The CDR3 contains 13 residues. CDR1 is SEHNR and CDR2 is FQNEAQ in the germline V gene (reference sequence). Deletions cut 5 bases from V and 4 bases from J, with 11 bases between. CDR3 protein: CASSPWTVTEAFF. The CDR3 coding sequence is TGTGCCAGCAGCCCGTGGACAGTCACTGAAGCTTTCTTT.

The chain combines TRBV20-1 with TRBJ1-1; D uncertain. V lost 2 bases to trimming and J lost 1 base, with 2 bases between them. Per germline, CDR1 DFQATT and CDR2 SNEGSKA (reference sequence). The CDR3 is made up of 11 amino acids. The CDR3 region is CSARQNTEAFF. The CDR3 DNA reads TGCAGTGCTAGACAGAACACTGAAGCTTTCTTT.

The chain carries TRBV30 and TRBJ1-6; the D is unclear. V was trimmed by 3 bases and J by 10 bases, leaving 13 bases between them. CDR1 and CDR2 (germline): GTSNPN, SVGIG (reference sequence). This CDR3 region has 13 residues. CDR3 DNA: TGTGCCTGGAGCAAGGACTTAGGATCACCCCTCCACTTT. This sequence encodes CAWSKDLGSPLHF.

This chain connects TRBV19 to TRBJ2-1; a weak D match, TRBD1 (5 bases). CDR3 length: 13 residues. V dropped 5 bases and J dropped 7 bases, with 12 bases sitting between them. Per the germline V gene, CDR1 is LNHDA and CDR2 is SQIVND (reference sequence). CDR3 amino acids: CASSPLPGNEQFF. DNA of the CDR3: TGTGCCAGTAGTCCCCTACCAGGGAATGAGCAGTTCTTC.

The chain is built from TRBV6-4 and TRBJ2-2; TRBD2 agrees at 10 bases. J lost 6 bases, V lost 2 bases, and 0 bases had no gene match. The CDR3 spans 14 residues. Germline CDR1 MRHNA, CDR2 SNTAGT. CDR3 loop: CASSDGLAAGELFF. DNA for the CDR3: TGTGCCAGCAGTGACGGACTAGCGGCCGGGGAGCTGTTTTTT.

The chain recombines TRBV5-4 with TRBJ1-1, with D maybe TRBD1 (6 bases). V lost 3 bases and J lost 4, with 16 bases in between. The germline CDR1 and CDR2 sequences are SGHNT and YYREEE (reference sequence). This CDR3 spans 15 amino acids. DNA of the CDR3: TGTGCCAGCAGCTCAACACCAGGGGCAACCACTGAAGCTTTCTTT. Amino acid sequence: CASSSTPGATTEAFF.

V usage is TRBV7-9 and J usage is TRBJ1-4; D is undetermined. Trimming took 0 bases from V and 6 from J, leaving 11 bases between them. Germline CDR1 reads SEHNR; CDR2 reads FQNEAQ (reference sequence). The CDR3 loop spans 15 amino acids. CDR3 sequence reads: CASSLAAGKDEKLFF. For the CDR3, the DNA is TGTGCCAGCAGCTTAGCGGCAGGAAAGGATGAAAAACTGTTTTTT.

J is TRBJ2-3 and V is TRBV4-3, with TRBD1 identical over 10 bases. The CDR3 length is 17 residues. The germline V gene has CDR1 LGHNA and CDR2 YSLEER. The V and J ends lost 0 bases and 3 bases, in that order; junction bases with no gene match: 6. Here the CDR3 reads CASSQDRQGALTDTQYF. CDR3 DNA sequence: TGCGCCAGCAGCCAAGATCGACAGGGGGCCCTGACAGATACGCAGTATTTT.

The rearrangement joins TRBV2 to TRBJ2-7; TRBD2 matches 12 bases. This CDR3 contains 14 residues. The V segment lost 2 bases and the J segment 6 bases; nucleotides outside the gene matches: 2. CDR1 and CDR2 from the germline V gene are SNHLY and FYNNEI. The CDR3: CASSEPLAGGEQYF. The CDR3, as DNA: TGTGCCAGCAGTGAACCACTAGCGGGGGGCGAGCAGTACTTC. The whole variable domain, remainder taken from reference TRBV2 and TRBJ2-7, is EPEVTQTPSHQVTQMGQEVILRCVPISNHLYFYWYRQILGQKVEFLVSFYNNEISEKSEIFDDQFSVERPDGSNFTLKIRSTKLEDSAMYFCASSEPLAGGEQYFGPGTRLTVT.

V usage is TRBV19 and J usage is TRBJ2-7; 7 bases match TRBD1. V lost 5 bases and J lost 3; bases outside the gene matches: 4. The CDR3 sequence is 13 residues long. CDR1 is LNHDA, CDR2 SQIVND, per germline (reference sequence). CDR3 nucleotides: TGTGCCAGTAGTCCCGGGACAGTCTACGAGCAGTACTTC. Its translation is CASSPGTVYEQYF.

This chain connects TRBV25-1 to TRBJ2-7; D is ambiguous. The CDR3 extends over 15 amino acids. Germline-derived CDR1 and CDR2 are MGHDK and SYGVNS. The germline V and J ends were trimmed by 3 bases and 0 bases, with 12 bases remaining between them. CDR3 coding DNA: TGTGCCAGCAGTGAGATGGCCGGGTTCTCCTACGAGCAGTACTTC. Its translation: CASSEMAGFSYEQYF.

The chain uses TRBV19 and TRBJ2-1; D gene unclear. V lost 3 bases and J 0 bases, leaving 6 bases between the germline ends. Per the germline V gene, CDR1 is LNHDA and CDR2 is SQIVND (reference sequence). The CDR3 has 14 residues. CDR3 protein: CASSIYLSYNEQFF. The CDR3 DNA is TGTGCCAGTAGTATTTATCTCTCCTACAATGAGCAGTTCTTC.

This rearrangement joins TRBV6-5 to TRBJ2-3; the D gene is possibly TRBD1 (5 bases). The CDR3 is 16 residues long. Trimming took 0 bases from V and 1 from J, leaving 11 bases between them. From germline, CDR1 is MNHEY and CDR2 SVGAGI. DNA for the CDR3: TGTGCCAGCAGTTACTCTCCACAGGACCGCACAGATACGCAGTATTTT. This translates into CASSYSPQDRTDTQYF.

This rearrangement joins TRBV28 to TRBJ2-1, with TRBD2 matching over 8 bases. This CDR3 comprises 14 residues. CDR1 and CDR2 (germline): MDHEN, SYDVKM. V lost 3 bases to trimming and J lost 8 bases; unmatched junction nucleotides: 6. The CDR3 region has the DNA TGTGCCAGCAGTTTGTACGGGGGGGTTGATGAGCAGTTCTTC. Its translation is CASSLYGGVDEQFF.

The chain recombines TRBV27 with TRBJ2-7; 11 positions agree with TRBD2. Per germline, CDR1 MNHEY and CDR2 SMNVEV (reference sequence). With V trimmed by 2 bases and J by 2 bases, 5 bases remained unmatched. The CDR3 runs 16 residues. CDR3 DNA sequence: TGTGCCAGCAGTTTACTAGCGGGGGGCTTCACCTACGAGCAGTACTTC. Encoded protein: CASSLLAGGFTYEQYF.

The chain carries TRBV29-1 and TRBJ2-2; no definite D call. Trimming removed 4 bases at V and 0 bases at J, with 9 bases between. CDR1 and CDR2 from the germline V gene are SQVTM and ANQGSEA. The CDR3 spans 14 residues. CDR3 coding DNA: TGCAGCGTTGTTGGCAACACGAACACCGGGGAGCTGTTTTTT. This gives the protein CSVVGNTNTGELFF.

This chain connects TRBV27 to TRBJ2-6, with D uncertain. The CDR3 contains 17 residues. The germline V and J ends were trimmed by 9 bases and 2 bases, with 20 bases remaining between them. The germline V gene has CDR1 MNHEY and CDR2 SMNVEV (reference sequence). CDR3 bases: TGTGCCAGTAGTCCAATCCCTGGGCAGGCTGGGGCCAACGTCCTGACTTTC. Its translation is CASSPIPGQAGANVLTF.

The chain uses TRBV7-7 and TRBJ2-1, with 10 bases fitting TRBD2. Germline values: CDR1 SSHAT, CDR2 FNYEAQ (reference sequence). The V segment lost 0 bases and the J segment 3 bases; nucleotides outside the gene matches: 5. The CDR3 runs 17 residues. CDR3 DNA: TGTGCCAGCAGCTTAGCGAGTAGCGGGGGGTACTACAATGAGCAGTTCTTC. Amino acid sequence: CASSLASSGGYYNEQFF.